Only a few counts were recorded for the clone carrying this TCR beta chain. Its matching antigen is unknown. TCRdb passed the 5' RACE reads through MiXCR, listing each CDR3 protein once. The sample shows 70,000 or so distinct CDR3 sequences, approximately 6.2% of them seen only once. V gave up 3 bases and J gave up 1 base, with 9 bases separating them. The CDR3 runs to 14 residues. Germline V gives CDR1 LNHDA, CDR2 SQIVND (reference sequence). These data come from a study of T cells after yellow fever vaccination. Study as a whole: Low-cell-number fractions underwent preparation using SMART-Seq v4 Ultra Low Input. Findings of the study overall: Among primary-vaccination clones, most reappeared after the booster, at 95% to 96% for CD4 and approximately 88% for CD8.

The sequence was obtained from a man younger than 30 who received the YFV17D yellow fever vaccine. This chain connects TRBV19 to TRBJ2-5; no clear D gene. Sequences were derived from CD4+ T cells sorted from PBMCs, sampled around 14 days after the first yellow fever vaccination. The CDR3 loop reads CASSILGTQETQYF. The CDR3 DNA sequence: TGTGCCAGTAGTATTCTCGGTACCCAAGAGACCCAGTACTTC.